One and the same sample provided the 29 T cell receptor beta chains below, sequenced in a study of T cells in Graves' hyperthyroidism and ophthalmopathy. Amplification of TCR beta CDR3 regions was performed using RNA transcripts as template. A first-round RT-PCR of the TCR CDR3 used the HTBI primer set. TCRdb re-called the multiplex PCR reads through MiXCR, storing one row per CDR3 protein. The sample holds 400,000 to 450,000 distinct CDR3 sequences, roughly 14% seen once. The specimen sequenced was blood. The source of these receptors is a man younger than 35 with Graves' ophthalmopathy.

There are a few counts of this clonotype. This chain's CDR3 is CASSDPLGINSNQPQHF. The CDR3, as DNA: TGCGCCAGCAGTGACCCGTTGGGAATTAATAGCAATCAGCCCCAGCATTTT. V and J are TRBV10-1 and TRBJ1-5; D is unclear. The CDR3 sequence is 17 residues long. V gave up 3 bases and J gave up 0 bases, with 15 bases separating them. Germline V gene lookup returns CDR1 WNHNN and CDR2 SYGVQD (reference sequence).

The chain joins TRBV20-1 to TRBJ2-7; 9 bases fit TRBD1. With 4 bases clipped from V and 2 bases from J, the junction kept 6 bases outside the gene matches. The CDR3 loop spans 14 amino acids. The germline gives CDR1 DFQATT, CDR2 SNEGSKA (reference sequence). This chain's CDR3 is CSATPGQGTYEQYF. CDR3 in DNA: TGCAGTGCTACCCCGGGACAGGGAACCTACGAGCAGTACTTC.

This clonotype was recorded many times. The rearrangement joins TRBV12-3 or TRBV12-4 to TRBJ1-4; 7 bases are shared with TRBD1. The junction had 12 bases not matched to a gene; V was cut back by 7 bases and J by 4 bases. The CDR3 runs to 16 residues. The DNA of the CDR3 is TGTGCCAGCACCACGGGACAGTTCAACTATAATGAAAAACTGTTTTTT. It translates to CASTTGQFNYNEKLFF.

This clonotype was found many times. The V and J genes are TRBV3-1 and TRBJ1-1; D is uncertain. V shed 0 bases and J shed 1 base, with 15 bases lying between them. The CDR3 contains 17 residues. Per the germline V gene, CDR1 is LGHDT and CDR2 is YNNKEL (reference sequence). CDR3 sequence (DNA): TGTGCCAGCAGCCAAGACCCCGGAGTACTACCGAACACTGAAGCTTTCTTT. Translated: CASSQDPGVLPNTEAFF.

The chain has TRBV14 and TRBJ1-1; 10 positions match TRBD1. Germline CDR1 and CDR2: SGHDN and FVKESK. The CDR3 is 18 residues long. The V gene end was trimmed by 1 base and the J gene end by 6 bases; junction bases not matched to a gene: 14. The DNA for the CDR3 is TGTGCCAGCAGCCAAGGTCATGGGACAGGGGTTCTAAGGGCTGAAGCTTTCTTT. Amino acid sequence: CASSQGHGTGVLRAEAFF. Drawing the rest from reference TRBV14 and TRBJ1-1, the complete variable domain is EAGVTQFPSHSVIEKGQTVTLRCDPISGHDNLYWYRRVMGKEIKFLLHFVKESKQDESGMPNNRFLAERTGGTYSTLKVQPAELEDSGVYFCASSQGHGTGVLRAEAFFGQGTRLTVV.

In its sample, this clonotype was seen many times. The chain uses TRBV11-2 and TRBJ2-2; D ambiguous. The CDR3 spans 14 residues. In germline, CDR1 is SGHAT, CDR2 FQNNGV. The V end lost 8 bases, the J end lost 1 base, and 11 bases lay between the germline ends. The CDR3 here is CASPSRKNTGELFF. CDR3 sequence (DNA): TGTGCCAGCCCCTCCCGGAAGAACACCGGGGAGCTGTTTTTT.

In its sample, this clonotype was seen many times. The chain links TRBV11-2 to TRBJ2-7; possibly TRBD2 for D (5 bases). This CDR3 is built from 15 residues. The germline V and J ends were trimmed by 5 bases and 1 base, with 15 bases remaining between them. CDR1 is SGHAT and CDR2 is FQNNGV in the germline V gene. The CDR3 nucleotides are TGTGCCAGCAGCAAACCTAGCCCTGTTTCCTACGAGCAGTACTTC. Its protein product is CASSKPSPVSYEQYF.

This clonotype was counted many times. The chain joins TRBV28 to TRBJ1-1; D may be TRBD1 (6 bases). CDR1 and CDR2 (germline): MDHEN, SYDVKM. Trimming cost V 0 bases and J 3 bases, with 8 bases left between them. This CDR3 spans 14 amino acids. The CDR3 sequence is CASSLWAGDTEAFF. The CDR3 nucleotides read TGTGCCAGCAGTTTATGGGCAGGGGACACTGAAGCTTTCTTT.

This clonotype occurred many times. This chain uses TRBV2 with TRBJ1-5; 7 bases match TRBD1. CDR3 length equals 16 residues. Germline V gives CDR1 SNHLY, CDR2 FYNNEI. J lost 3 bases, V lost 4 bases, and 9 bases had no gene match. This CDR3 is CASSVQGGFANQPQHF. In nucleotides, the CDR3 is TGTGCCAGCAGTGTCCAGGGGGGGTTTGCCAATCAGCCCCAGCATTTT.

This chain connects TRBV4-2 to TRBJ2-3; D is unresolved. The V end was cut by 1 base, the J end by 2 bases, with 13 bases between. The CDR3 is made up of 16 amino acids. Germline CDR1 LGHNA, CDR2 YNFKEQ. The CDR3 nucleotides read TGTGCCAGCAGCCAAGTAACTGACGGAGACACAGATACGCAGTATTTT. Protein: CASSQVTDGDTDTQYF.

V and J are TRBV6-1 and TRBJ2-7; 11 bases agree with TRBD2. CDR3 size: 15 residues. The trim removed 5 bases at V and 2 bases at J, leaving 5 bases unmatched. Germline loops: CDR1 MNHNS, CDR2 SASEGT. DNA of the CDR3: TGTGCCAGCAGTACCGGGACTAGCGGTCCCTACGAGCAGTACTTC. This gives the protein CASSTGTSGPYEQYF.

This sequence joins TRBV2 and TRBJ1-6, with unresolved D. The CDR3 runs to 13 residues. V was trimmed by 2 bases and J by 6 bases, leaving 5 bases between them. Germline loops: CDR1 SNHLY, CDR2 FYNNEI. The CDR3 DNA is TGTGCCAGCAGTGAATGGTTTAATTCACCCCTCCACTTT. It codes for CASSEWFNSPLHF. Full variable domain (rest looked up from reference TRBV2 and TRBJ1-6): EPEVTQTPSHQVTQMGQEVILRCVPISNHLYFYWYRQILGQKVEFLVSFYNNEISEKSEIFDDQFSVERPDGSNFTLKIRSTKLEDSAMYFCASSEWFNSPLHFGNGTRLTVT.

In this sample, this clonotype turned up many times. This chain joins TRBV5-1 and TRBJ2-3, with D tentatively TRBD2 (5 bases). Germline V lookup: CDR1 SGHRS, CDR2 YFSETQ. The germline V and J ends were trimmed by 7 bases and 0 bases, with 15 bases remaining between them. The CDR3 runs 15 residues. This CDR3 is CASLPTSGSTDTQYF. The CDR3, as DNA: TGCGCCAGCCTTCCAACGTCGGGGAGCACAGATACGCAGTATTTT.

This clonotype was recorded a few times. The CDR3 spells CASSYLSGGAREQFF. DNA for the CDR3: TGTGCCAGCAGTTACCTTAGCGGGGGGGCCAGGGAGCAGTTCTTC. The rearrangement uses TRBV6-2 or TRBV6-3 and TRBJ2-1; 11 nucleotides match TRBD2. The germline V gene has CDR1 MNHEY and CDR2 SVGEGT. V lost 2 bases to trimming and J lost 10 bases; unmatched junction nucleotides: 7. The CDR3 sequence is 15 residues long.

This clonotype was seen ten or more times. The chain combines TRBV11-2 with TRBJ1-1; D gene uncertain. The V and J ends lost 8 bases and 2 bases respectively, with 9 bases between them. Germline CDR1 reads SGHAT; CDR2 reads FQNNGV. The CDR3 spans 12 residues. The CDR3: CASGSGNTEAFF. Here the CDR3 DNA reads TGTGCCAGCGGTAGCGGTAACACTGAAGCTTTCTTT.

This clonotype appeared many times. The chain carries TRBV15 and TRBJ2-7, with 7 bases identical to TRBD2. The CDR3 has 16 residues. V gave up 0 bases and J gave up 0 bases; unmatched junction bases: 5. Germline CDR1 and CDR2: LNHNV and YYDKDF (reference sequence). This CDR3 reads CATSRDRLAGSYEQYF. In nucleotides, the CDR3 is TGTGCCACCAGCAGAGATCGATTAGCGGGCTCCTACGAGCAGTACTTC.

This clonotype has more than one count but fewer than ten. The rearrangement joins TRBV19 to TRBJ2-2; 11 bases are shared with TRBD2. Germline CDR1 is LNHDA and CDR2 is SQIVND (reference sequence). The length of the CDR3 is 17 residues. J lost 4 bases, V lost 10 bases, and 14 bases had no gene match. The CDR3, as DNA: TGTGCCACCCTATTGGCTCTAGCGGGAGGAGGCACCGGGGAGCTGTTTTTT. Its translation is CATLLALAGGGTGELFF.

This clonotype was seen repeatedly, ten times or more. This chain connects TRBV20-1 to TRBJ2-2; tentatively, D is TRBD2 (6 bases). Germline V CDR1 and CDR2: DFQATT, SNEGSKA (reference sequence). V gave up 3 bases and J gave up 5 bases, with 16 bases separating them. This CDR3 comprises 15 residues. The CDR3 DNA is TGCAGTGCTAGTAACCAGCCCGGGAGAACCGGGGAGCTGTTTTTT. This sequence encodes CSASNQPGRTGELFF.

This clonotype was seen many times. This rearrangement joins TRBV4-1 to TRBJ1-1; D remains ambiguous. Trimming removed 1 base from V and 4 bases from J, with 7 bases in between. The CDR3 spans 13 residues. CDR1 is MGHRA and CDR2 is YSYEKL in the germline V gene. The CDR3 DNA reads as TGCGCCAGCAGCCAAGCGCGAAGCACTGAAGCTTTCTTT. Encoded protein: CASSQARSTEAFF.

The genes are TRBV25-1 and TRBJ2-3; the D is unclear. Germline V gives CDR1 MGHDK, CDR2 SYGVNS. Between the trimmed V and J ends, which lost 7 bases and 4 bases, there was a span of 12 bases. This CDR3 is 13 amino acids long. Here the CDR3 DNA reads TGTGCCAGCAAGGTTGGTCGAGCAGATACGCAGTATTTT. Protein: CASKVGRADTQYF.

The table lists this clonotype with many counts. J is TRBJ2-7 and V is TRBV20-1; 7 positions match TRBD1. CDR1 is DFQATT, CDR2 SNEGSKA, per germline (reference sequence). V shed 4 bases, J shed 2 bases, and the junction held 5 bases outside the gene matches. The CDR3 runs 13 residues. CDR3 coding DNA: TGCAGTGCTACGACAGGGAACACCTACGAGCAGTACTTC. This sequence encodes CSATTGNTYEQYF.

The chain links TRBV27 to TRBJ1-1, with TRBD1 as a possible D gene (6 bases). Germline CDR1 is MNHEY and CDR2 is SMNVEV (reference sequence). The V and J ends lost 6 bases and 7 bases respectively, with 18 bases between them. This CDR3 spans 14 amino acids. CDR3 sequence: CASRRRTGTNEAFF. The CDR3 DNA reads TGTGCCAGCAGGCGACGCACCGGGACAAATGAAGCTTTCTTT.

This clonotype was recorded at least ten times. V gene TRBV11-3 combines with J gene TRBJ2-1, with TRBD2 matching over 9 bases. CDR3 size: 16 residues. V lost 4 bases and J lost 10; bases outside the gene matches: 14. Germline V CDR1 and CDR2: SGHNT, YENEEA. The CDR3 protein is CASSSRGGAGGQEQFF. The CDR3 DNA sequence: TGTGCCAGCAGCTCCCGGGGGGGAGCGGGGGGTCAAGAGCAGTTCTTC. Complete variable domain (other parts from reference TRBV11-3 and TRBJ2-1): EAGVVQSPRYKIIEKKQPVAFWCNPISGHNTLYWYLQNLGQGPELLIRYENEEAVDDSQLPKDRFSAERLKGVDSTLKIQPAELGDSAVYLCASSSRGGAGGQEQFFGPGTRLTVL.

This clonotype was observed many times. The chain combines TRBV28 with TRBJ1-2; D gene uncertain. Germline V gene data show CDR1 as MDHEN and CDR2 as SYDVKM. The length of the CDR3 is 12 residues. Trimming cost V 2 bases and J 6 bases, with 7 bases left between them. The CDR3: CASSLRWDGYTF. The CDR3 DNA reads as TGTGCCAGCAGTTTAAGGTGGGATGGCTACACCTTC.

This rearrangement joins TRBV27 to TRBJ1-2, with TRBD1 matching 7 bases. This CDR3 is built from 14 residues. With V trimmed by 3 bases and J by 4 bases, 5 bases remained unmatched. CDR1 is MNHEY, CDR2 SMNVEV, per germline (reference sequence). CDR3 protein: CASSFGTASYGYTF. In nucleotides, the CDR3 is TGTGCCAGCAGTTTCGGGACAGCTTCCTATGGCTACACCTTC.

This clonotype was counted many times. The chain employs TRBV11-3 and TRBJ2-7; 11 positions agree with TRBD2. CDR3 size: 15 residues. The germline gives CDR1 SGHNT, CDR2 YENEEA. Trimming took 5 bases from V and 3 from J; bases not matched to a gene: 6. The CDR3 nucleotides are TGTGCCAGCAGCCCCCAGACTAGCGGGATCTACGAGCAGTACTTC. The encoded protein is CASSPQTSGIYEQYF.

This clonotype was observed at least ten times. The chain recombines TRBV20-1 with TRBJ2-5; 12 bases match TRBD2. V was clipped by 5 bases and J by 5 bases; unmatched bases: 15. CDR3 length: 17 residues. In germline, CDR1 is DFQATT, CDR2 SNEGSKA (reference sequence). As DNA, the CDR3 is TGCAGTGCTCAACGACTAGCGGGAGATGGGAGTAGGGAGACCCAGTACTTC. Residues: CSAQRLAGDGSRETQYF.

This clonotype was counted at least ten times. J is TRBJ2-7 and V is TRBV6-1, with TRBD1 as a possible D gene (6 bases). The CDR3 has 14 amino acids. CDR1 and CDR2 from the germline V gene are MNHNS and SASEGT. Trimming cost V 5 bases and J 4 bases, with 15 bases left between them. CDR3 loop: CASSSYPGQYEQYF. In nucleotides, the CDR3 is TGTGCCAGCAGTTCCTACCCTGGACAGTACGAGCAGTACTTC.

This clonotype came up many times. The V and J genes are TRBV29-1 and TRBJ1-2; 8 bases agree with TRBD1. Germline V gives CDR1 SQVTM, CDR2 ANQGSEA. The CDR3 length is 13 residues. V gave up 3 bases and J gave up 4 bases; unmatched junction bases: 4. CDR3: CSVDSGGFYGYTF. As DNA, the CDR3 is TGCAGCGTTGATTCAGGGGGCTTCTATGGCTACACCTTC.